These 17 T cell receptor beta chains came from one sample sequenced in a study of T-cell memory formation after mild COVID-19. TCRdb re-called the 5' RACE reads with MiXCR, one entry per CDR3 protein. Of more than 250,000 distinct CDR3 sequences listed, around 17% were seen once; the top ten hold 23%. The sample taken for sequencing was PBMCs or a T cell subset sorted from them (not recorded which). The source is a young man who had mild COVID-19 (a few samples of this study predate the infection). Cell type and time point are not known.

The chain is built from TRBV21-1 and TRBJ2-2; the table names TRBD2, a call not compared with the DNA. TRBV21-1 is a pseudogene segment. The CDR3 is made up of 18 amino acids. CDR3 bases: TGTGCCAGCAGCAAAGCGTCGTTAGCGGGGGGCTTCACCGGGGAGCTGTTTTTT. This encodes CASSKASLAGGFTGELFF.

This clonotype was detected a few times. The chain couples TRBV27 to TRBJ2-1; the D gene is possibly TRBD2 (6 bases). V shed 8 bases and J shed 10 bases, with 12 bases lying between them. This CDR3 comprises 11 residues. CDR1 is MNHEY and CDR2 is SMNVEV in the germline V gene (reference sequence). This CDR3 is CASSRGIEQFF. CDR3 nucleotide sequence: TGTGCCAGCTCCCGGGGGATCGAGCAGTTCTTC.

This clonotype was observed at least ten times. The genes are TRBV7-3 and TRBJ2-5; unclear D gene. Germline CDR1 and CDR2: SGHTA and FQGTGA. Trimming stripped 9 bases from V and 3 bases from J, with 14 bases between. The CDR3 totals 13 residues. CDR3: CARARPPEETQYF. The CDR3 DNA follows: TGTGCCAGAGCGCGACCCCCCGAAGAGACCCAGTACTTC. Full variable domain (remainder filled in from reference TRBV7-3 and TRBJ2-5): GAGVSQTPSNKVTEKGKYVELRCDPISGHTALYWYRQSLGQGPEFLIYFQGTGAADDSGLPNDRFFAVRPEGSVSTLKIQRTERGDSAVYLCARARPPEETQYFGPGTRLLVL.

The chain uses TRBV2 and TRBJ2-1; D remains unclear. V lost 6 bases, J lost 9 bases, and 6 bases lay in between. The CDR3 extends over 10 amino acids. In germline, CDR1 is SNHLY, CDR2 FYNNEI. CDR3 loop: CASRSSEQFF. Written as DNA, the CDR3 is TGTGCCAGCAGGTCGAGTGAGCAGTTCTTC.

The chain has TRBV6-6 and TRBJ2-3, with unresolved D. The CDR3 is made up of 14 amino acids. Germline V CDR1 and CDR2: MNHNY, SVGAGI (reference sequence). V dropped 6 bases and J dropped 2 bases, with 12 bases sitting between them. CDR3 sequence reads: CASRKDRTTDTQYF. The CDR3 coding sequence is TGTGCCAGCAGAAAGGACCGAACCACAGATACGCAGTATTTT.

J is TRBJ2-3 and V is TRBV5-1; D is possibly TRBD2 (7 bases). The CDR3 contains 14 residues. The V end lost 3 bases, the J end lost 2 bases, and 10 bases lay between the germline ends. Germline-derived CDR1 and CDR2 are SGHRS and YFSETQ. In DNA form, the CDR3 reads TGCGCCAGCAGCTACGGGGGGCCCACAGATACGCAGTATTTT. It codes for CASSYGGPTDTQYF.

This sequence joins TRBV7-9 and TRBJ1-1, with D maybe TRBD1 (5 bases). The CDR3 sequence is 13 residues long. Germline values: CDR1 SEHNR, CDR2 FQNEAQ (reference sequence). V was shortened by 5 bases and J by 3 bases, with 10 bases between the two germline ends. The chain's CDR3 is CASSPSGDTEAFF. DNA of the CDR3: TGTGCCAGCAGCCCTTCGGGGGACACTGAAGCTTTCTTT.

This clonotype came up many times. This chain connects TRBV4-3 to TRBJ2-7; D is ambiguous. The V gene lost 0 bases and the J gene lost 4 bases, with 10 bases spanning the gap. There are 14 residues in the CDR3. CDR1 is LGHNA and CDR2 is YSLEER in the germline V gene. The CDR3, as DNA: TGCGCCAGCAGCCAAGATCTGGGTGTTTACGAGCAGTACTTC. This gives the protein CASSQDLGVYEQYF.

This clonotype was detected only a few times. V is TRBV2 and J is TRBJ2-5; a possible D gene is TRBD1 (6 bases). V lost 4 bases and J lost 5, with 8 bases in between. Germline V gene sequence: CDR1 SNHLY, CDR2 FYNNEI. There are 12 residues in the CDR3. CDR3: CASSADRETQYF. The CDR3 region has the DNA TGTGCCAGCAGTGCCGACAGGGAGACCCAGTACTTC.

This clonotype was seen a handful of times. The chain carries TRBV7-9 and TRBJ1-1; no reliable D call. V lost 1 base and J 6 bases, leaving 9 bases between the germline ends. CDR1 is SEHNR and CDR2 is FQNEAQ in the germline V gene (reference sequence). There are 13 residues in the CDR3. The CDR3 reads CASSLVAEAEAFF. The CDR3 region has the DNA TGTGCCAGCAGCTTAGTCGCGGAGGCTGAAGCTTTCTTT.

In its sample, this clonotype was seen a few times. V gene TRBV9 combines with J gene TRBJ2-5; the D call may be TRBD1 or TRBD2 (5 bases each). The CDR3 is made up of 15 amino acids. Per the germline V gene, CDR1 is SGDLS and CDR2 is YYNGEE. V lost 0 bases, J lost 0 bases, and 9 bases lay in between. The CDR3 coding sequence is TGTGCCAGCAGCGTAGGGGGGAAGGACCAAGAGACCCAGTACTTC. It translates to CASSVGGKDQETQYF.

The J gene is TRBJ2-5, the V gene TRBV6-5; D possibly corresponds to TRBD1 (5 bases). This CDR3 spans 16 amino acids. Germline V gene data show CDR1 as MNHEY and CDR2 as SVGAGI. Trimming cost V 2 bases and J 7 bases, with 20 bases left between them. As DNA, the CDR3 is TGTGCCAGCAGTTACGCAAGGGTCCCCGGGCAGGGGACCCAGTACTTC. Translating gives CASSYARVPGQGTQYF.

The rearrangement joins TRBV29-1 to TRBJ1-1; a weak D match, TRBD1 (5 bases). This CDR3 comprises 11 residues. In germline, CDR1 is SQVTM, CDR2 ANQGSEA. Deletions cut 8 bases from V and 5 bases from J, with 12 bases between. The CDR3 loop reads CSLQAGTEAFF. CDR3 DNA: TGCAGCCTACAGGCGGGGACTGAAGCTTTCTTT.

This rearrangement joins TRBV5-1 to TRBJ2-2; 8 bases line up with TRBD1. The germline V gene has CDR1 SGHRS and CDR2 YFSETQ. The CDR3 runs to 14 residues. Trimming removed 8 bases from V and 0 bases from J; junction bases left unmatched: 3. CDR3 loop: CASRQGPNTGELFF. The CDR3 coding sequence is TGCGCCAGTCGACAGGGGCCGAACACCGGGGAGCTGTTTTTT. Full variable domain (outside the CDR3, taken from reference TRBV5-1 and TRBJ2-2): KAGVTQTPRYLIKTRGQQVTLSCSPISGHRSVSWYQQTPGQGLQFLFEYFSETQRNKGNFPGRFSGRQFSNSRSEMNVSTLELGDSALYLCASRQGPNTGELFFGEGSRLTVL.

A few counts support this clonotype. The chain carries TRBV20-1 and TRBJ2-2; either TRBD1 or TRBD2 may supply D (5 bases each). CDR1 and CDR2 (germline): DFQATT, SNEGSKA (reference sequence). Trimming left V 4 bases short and J 0 bases short, with 9 bases between. This CDR3 spans 14 amino acids. As DNA, the CDR3 is TGCAGTGCTACAGGGACCGCGAACACCGGGGAGCTGTTTTTT. Its protein is CSATGTANTGELFF.

This chain joins TRBV6-2 or TRBV6-3 and TRBJ2-1; D is undetermined. The CDR3 has 12 amino acids. Germline loops: CDR1 MNHEY, CDR2 SVGEGT. Trimming removed 9 bases at V and 7 bases at J, with 13 bases between. CDR3 nucleotide sequence: TGTGCCAGTACACGGGCTGGGAATGAGCAGTTCTTC. Protein product: CASTRAGNEQFF.

The J gene is TRBJ2-7, the V gene TRBV7-2; a weak D match, TRBD1 (5 bases). Trimming cost V 2 bases and J 6 bases, with 11 bases left between them. The CDR3 is 13 amino acids. Germline lookup yields CDR1 SGHTA and CDR2 FQGNSA. CDR3 nucleotides: TGTGCCAGCAGCTTAAGTTGGGGCAGCGAGCAGTACGTC. Protein: CASSLSWGSEQYV.